Below, one T cell receptor (beta chain) is given with its context. What this receptor recognizes is not known. Base qualities are not recorded, but no much larger clone differs from it by a single base. This record comes from a study of T cells after posttransplantation cyclophosphamide (dated by TCRdb to about 2016). Concerning the study at large: The study tracked T cell repertoire reconstitution by TRB sequencing after myeloablative bone marrow transplantation using posttransplantation cyclophosphamide as GVHD prophylaxis. Antigen receptor sequencing covered samples from 30 to 45 PTCy-treated patients and around 16 of their related bone marrow donors. Public TRB sequences were searched against a database of over 3,600 sequences associated with responses to pathogens, tumor antigens, self-antigens and alloantigens. TRB sequencing was performed on blood from all 35 or so PTCy patients with 1-year posttransplant specimens. Because TRA and TRB clonality were tightly correlated in 9 samples, subsequent TCR analyses were focused on TRB only. In 3 patients, up to about 3 additional blood samples taken between 2 and 5.2 years after transplant also underwent TRB sequencing, as did pretransplant blood from a handful of patients. On the study overall, not on this receptor specifically: Across the roughly 48 patients, TRB clonality was highly associated with recipient CMV seropositivity and CMV reactivation, and diversity with PTCy was similar to that in the CNI/methotrexate controls. The TRB repertoires of T cells infiltrating skin or the GI tract showed only limited overlap with the TRB repertoires found in blood. At 1-2 months, donor-recipient similarity was low but rose over the first year, and the later blood repertoires were often dominated by donor CD8+ memory clones.

On the day of marrow donation, related bone marrow donors gave peripheral blood samples. Mononuclear cells from peripheral blood and bone marrow were separated by Ficoll-Hypaque density centrifugation and then cryopreserved. TRB sequencing was run on genomic DNA with either the immunoSEQ assay at survey resolution or the hsTCRB kit. The authors processed their data as follows. The immunoSEQ software was used for initial read processing, and the LymphoSeq R package was used for repertoire analyses. For each TRB dataset, clonality was calculated as 1 minus normalized Shannon entropy, and the Gini coefficient was computed as well. To infer phenotypes in unsorted samples, TRB sequences from sorted subsets of the recipient or donor were mapped onto unsorted samples from the same recipient. The table was pulled from immuneACCESS by TCRdb, which kept in-frame rearrangements only. Such tables lose some clones; where checked, under half of the loss comes from unresolved V genes, and the rest has no known cause. V and J calls and clone size are given by that table; D and trimming were obtained from the DNA. Across this sample there are approximately 50,000 clones, with roughly 94% seen only once. In total, the top ten clones hold around 2.8% of the sample.

Reading the germline V gene gives CDR1 SGDLS and CDR2 YYNGEE. The CDR3, cysteine through phenylalanine, is 13 amino acids long. The retained sequence is limited to the CDR3, 39 bases, with the frame set at the first base. V is reduced by 4 bases and J by 7 bases, leaving a spacing of 9 bases between them. The receptor comes from a woman aged 25 to 39 in good health and a related stem cell transplant donor. The sequenced sample was PBMCs. This chain is built from TRBV9 and TRBJ1-6, and possibly TRBD1, on 6 matching bases. The sequenced DNA: TGTGCCAGCAGCAGGGACACGAATTCACCCCTCCACTTT. The encoded protein is CASSRDTNSPLHF.